This T cell receptor (beta chain) was found in a study of blood T cell repertoires in COVID-19. Study-level background: Sites across the United States, Italy and Spain contributed samples from acute and convalescent COVID-19. PBMCs, B-cell-depleted T cells, or T cells were the source of the cDNA or gDNA that made up the material.

Original processing methods: Reference gene primer amplification in the assay estimated nucleated cell counts. Repertoires were generated with immunoSEQ multiplex PCR, while TCRdb's copy carries only in-frame clones and drops some. V and J calls and clone size come straight from that table; D and trimming were deduced from the DNA. The sample carries about 110,000 clones, about four fifths recorded once. In this sample, this clone turned up once. Material: peripheral blood. This TCR derives from a woman between 65 and 79 years old with acute or convalescent COVID-19.

The CDR3 DNA is TGTGCCAGCAGCTTAAGCTACGGACAGCAAAATGAAAAACTGTTTTTT. This translates into CASSLSYGQQNEKLFF. The J gene is TRBJ1-4, the V gene TRBV7-2; TRBD1 is a possible D gene (6 bases). The CDR3 is 16 residues long. Per the germline V gene, CDR1 is SGHTA and CDR2 is FQGNSA. V lost 2 bases and J lost 5, with 15 bases in between.